The next 26 T cell receptor beta chains were all read from a single sample in a study of blood T cell repertoires in COVID-19 (dated by TCRdb to about 2020). Receptor libraries were prepared by the immunoSEQ multiplex PCR assay. TCRdb provides this immuneACCESS table in a form limited to in-frame rearrangements. Some clones are lacking; in checked studies, under half of them reflect an unresolved V gene, and why the rest are absent is not known. The sample data list fewer than 150,000 clones, and 82% of these were observed just once. Jointly, the top ten make up roughly 4% of the sample. The sample was peripheral blood. These receptors came from a woman aged 80 or over with acute or convalescent COVID-19.

V gene TRBV3-1 (or the pseudogene TRBV3-2) combines with J gene TRBJ1-6, with TRBD1 matching 8 bases. Germline loops: CDR1 LGHDT, CDR2 YNNKEL (reference sequence). The CDR3 length is 14 residues. V shed 6 bases, J shed 8 bases, and the junction held 6 bases outside the gene matches. In DNA, the CDR3 is TGTGCCAGCAGGTTGACAGGGGATGATTCACCCCTCCACTTT. It is translated as CASRLTGDDSPLHF.

This clone was counted between two and nine times. The chain links TRBV19 to TRBJ1-1, with 8 bases fitting TRBD1. Germline CDR1 is LNHDA and CDR2 is SQIVND (reference sequence). V shed 3 bases and J 6 bases; nucleotides not matched to a gene: 3. This CDR3 spans 13 amino acids. Here the CDR3 reads CASSIQQGAEAFF. CDR3 coding DNA: TGTGCCAGTAGTATCCAACAGGGGGCTGAAGCTTTCTTT.

This clone was detected only once. V usage is TRBV5-1 and J usage is TRBJ2-1; TRBD2 aligns across 7 bases. Germline CDR1 SGHRS, CDR2 YFSETQ. Trimming cost V 1 base and J 2 bases; bases outside gene matches: 3. The CDR3 length is 15 residues. CDR3 in amino acids: CASSLSSGAYNEQFF. Here the CDR3 DNA reads TGCGCCAGCAGCTTGTCTAGCGGCGCCTACAATGAGCAGTTCTTC.

The chain is built from TRBV7-8 and TRBJ1-4; 8 nucleotides align to TRBD1. V was pared by 3 bases and J by 7 bases, with 4 bases of the junction left unmatched. The CDR3 is 14 residues long. Per germline, CDR1 SGHVS and CDR2 FQNEAQ. The CDR3 bases are TGTGCCAGCAGCTTCAGGGGGCCGGGTGAAAAACTGTTTTTT. It translates to CASSFRGPGEKLFF.

This clone was picked up one time. This chain links TRBV5-1 with TRBJ2-1, with D perhaps TRBD2 (6 bases). The CDR3 totals 16 residues. V was cut by 4 bases and J by 0 bases, with 14 bases left in between. Germline V gene sequence: CDR1 SGHRS, CDR2 YFSETQ. CDR3 DNA sequence: TGCGCCAGCAGCCTCCTAGCGCTTAGCTCCTACAATGAGCAGTTCTTC. As protein: CASSLLALSSYNEQFF.

The V call is TRBV15, the J call TRBJ1-5; tentatively, D is TRBD1 (5 bases). The germline V and J ends were trimmed by 0 bases and 9 bases, with 15 bases remaining between them. The CDR3 is 15 amino acids. Germline V lookup: CDR1 LNHNV, CDR2 YYDKDF (reference sequence). The DNA for the CDR3 is TGTGCCACCAGCAGAGATAGGGCAGGGCGGCGGCCCCAGCATTTT. It yields the protein CATSRDRAGRRPQHF.

The V gene is TRBV27, the J gene TRBJ1-5; 10 bases match TRBD1. V shed 5 bases, J shed 2 bases, and the junction held 3 bases outside the gene matches. The CDR3 extends over 15 amino acids. In germline, CDR1 is MNHEY, CDR2 SMNVEV (reference sequence). This CDR3 reads CASSAGTGGNQPQHF. In DNA, the CDR3 is TGTGCCAGCAGTGCCGGGACAGGGGGCAATCAGCCCCAGCATTTT.

The gene calls are TRBV4-1 and TRBJ1-5; 8 bases line up with TRBD1. This CDR3 has 16 amino acids. With 2 bases clipped from V and 5 bases from J, the junction kept 8 bases outside the gene matches. The germline CDR1 and CDR2 sequences are MGHRA and YSYEKL. This CDR3 reads CASSQPRTGNDQPQHF. As DNA, the CDR3 is TGCGCCAGCAGCCAACCTCGGACAGGGAATGATCAGCCCCAGCATTTT.

This chain connects TRBV7-8 to TRBJ2-1, with 10 positions matching TRBD2. Germline V gene sequence: CDR1 SGHVS, CDR2 FQNEAQ. This CDR3 has 19 residues. Germline trimming cut 1 base from V and 2 bases from J; bases unmatched to any gene: 11. The CDR3 nucleotides read TGTGCCAGCAGCTTAGTCATAGCGGGGGGAGAGTTTGCCTACAATGAGCAGTTCTTC. It translates to CASSLVIAGGEFAYNEQFF.

The chain couples TRBV6-4 to TRBJ1-2; TRBD1 might be the D (5 bases). This CDR3 region has 15 residues. The ends were cut back, 3 bases at V and 1 base at J, with 12 bases in the middle. Germline values: CDR1 MRHNA, CDR2 SNTAGT. The CDR3 spells CASSDGHRFNYGYTF. CDR3 bases: TGTGCCAGCAGTGATGGACACCGATTTAACTATGGCTACACCTTC.

The CDR3 is CASSEWRVTDTQYF. CDR3 DNA sequence: TGTGCCAGCAGTGAATGGCGGGTCACAGATACGCAGTATTTT. The rearrangement links TRBV25-1 to TRBJ2-3; D perhaps matches TRBD2 (5 bases). V gave up 1 base and J gave up 2 bases, with 7 bases separating them. Germline-derived CDR1 and CDR2 are MGHDK and SYGVNS. CDR3 size: 14 residues.

The chain couples TRBV18 to TRBJ1-3, with D tentatively TRBD1 (6 bases). Germline V CDR1 and CDR2: KGHSH, LQKENI. The ends were cut back, 5 bases at V and 0 bases at J, with 11 bases in the middle. The length of the CDR3 is 15 residues. CDR3 coding DNA: TGTGCCAGCTCAGACAGGCCCGGCTCTGGAAACACCATATATTTT. Amino acids: CASSDRPGSGNTIYF.

J is TRBJ2-4 and V is TRBV2; D is possibly TRBD1 (5 bases). From germline, CDR1 is SNHLY and CDR2 FYNNEI. The CDR3 is 13 amino acids. Trimming cost V 10 bases and J 0 bases, with 10 bases left between them. CDR3 bases: TGTGCCACCTCAGGGCTAGCCAAAAACATTCAGTACTTC. Protein sequence: CATSGLAKNIQYF.

The chain combines TRBV5-1 with TRBJ2-5, with D perhaps matching TRBD2 (5 bases). CDR1 is SGHRS and CDR2 is YFSETQ in the germline V gene. The CDR3 is 14 amino acids. Trimming cost V 4 bases and J 5 bases, with 15 bases left between them. CDR3 in DNA: TGCGCCAGCAGCCGGGCGGGTTCAGGCGAGACCCAGTACTTC. It codes for CASSRAGSGETQYF.

This chain joins TRBV4-1 and TRBJ2-5, with 12 bases that match TRBD2. The germline gives CDR1 MGHRA, CDR2 YSYEKL. With 1 base clipped from V and 7 bases from J, the junction kept 25 bases outside the gene matches. The CDR3 contains 22 residues. For the CDR3, the DNA is TGCGCCAGCAGCCAAGTGGCCTGGGGGCACGGACTAGCGGGACTCCCTGGGGGGACCCAGTACTTC. It specifies CASSQVAWGHGLAGLPGGTQYF.

The rearrangement joins TRBV2 to TRBJ2-7; D gene unclear. The CDR3 totals 13 residues. CDR1 and CDR2 from the germline V gene are SNHLY and FYNNEI. Trimming stripped 4 bases from V and 2 bases from J, with 9 bases between. CDR3 protein: CASSGVETYEQYF. CDR3 DNA: TGTGCCAGCAGTGGAGTAGAGACCTACGAGCAGTACTTC.

V is TRBV18 and J is TRBJ2-2; the D gene is possibly TRBD2 (5 bases). The CDR3 spans 15 residues. CDR1 is KGHSH and CDR2 is LQKENI in the germline V gene. The germline V and J ends were trimmed by 10 bases and 7 bases, with 22 bases remaining between them. CDR3 in amino acids: CATNPERTEGGELFF. In DNA, the CDR3 is TGTGCCACCAACCCCGAACGGACTGAAGGCGGGGAGCTGTTTTTT.

The chain couples TRBV5-1 to TRBJ2-1, with 7 bases identical to TRBD1. This CDR3 comprises 15 residues. V lost 4 bases and J lost 4; bases outside the gene matches: 8. In germline, CDR1 is SGHRS, CDR2 YFSETQ. The CDR3 sequence: CASSQTGDTYNEQFF. The CDR3 DNA sequence: TGCGCCAGCAGCCAAACAGGGGATACATACAATGAGCAGTTCTTC.

V and J are TRBV18 and TRBJ2-3, with a tentative D call TRBD2 (6 bases). The CDR3 is 15 amino acids. CDR1 is KGHSH, CDR2 LQKENI, per germline. The V end was cut by 3 bases, the J end by 1 base, with 11 bases between. DNA of the CDR3: TGTGCCAGCTCACCCGGCGGGGTGGGCACAGATACGCAGTATTTT. Translation gives CASSPGGVGTDTQYF. The entire variable domain, with the rest obtained from reference TRBV18 and TRBJ2-3, is as follows: NAGVMQNPRHLVRRRGQEARLRCSPMKGHSHVYWYRQLPEEGLKFMVYLQKENIIDESGMPKERFSAEFPKEGPSILRIQQVVRGDSAAYFCASSPGGVGTDTQYFGPGTRLTVL.

J is TRBJ1-5 and V is TRBV27; TRBD1 matches at 7 bases. V was pared by 4 bases and J by 4 bases, with 10 bases of the junction left unmatched. The CDR3 runs 16 residues. Germline V gives CDR1 MNHEY, CDR2 SMNVEV (reference sequence). CDR3 in DNA: TGTGCCAGCAGTTCCCGGGGACAGATATTAAATCAGCCCCAGCATTTT. Its protein is CASSSRGQILNQPQHF.

The chain joins TRBV18 to TRBJ2-1, with D uncertain. Trimming took off 3 bases at V and 14 bases at J, with 14 bases between the two ends. The CDR3 runs to 12 residues. CDR1 and CDR2 (germline): KGHSH, LQKENI. This CDR3 reads CASSPPVNRKFF. CDR3 DNA: TGTGCCAGCTCACCCCCCGTTAATCGTAAGTTCTTC.

J is TRBJ1-5 and V is TRBV30, with 8 bases identical to TRBD1. The CDR3 has 13 residues. From germline, CDR1 is GTSNPN and CDR2 SVGIG (reference sequence). After removal of 4 bases from V and 3 bases from J, the junction contained 2 bases not matched to a gene. The CDR3 bases are TGTGCCTGGATGCAGGGGGCCAATCAGCCCCAGCATTTT. Protein product: CAWMQGANQPQHF. Full variable domain (rest looked up from reference TRBV30 and TRBJ1-5): SQTIHQWPATLVQPVGSPLSLECTVEGTSNPNLYWYRQAAGRGLQLLFYSVGIGQISSEVPQNLSASRPQDRQFILSSKKLLLSDSGFYLCAWMQGANQPQHFGDGTRLSIL.

The rearrangement uses TRBV19 and TRBJ2-3, with TRBD2 identical over 9 bases. Losses at the gene ends were 5 bases for V and 2 bases for J; bases not matched to a gene: 5. Germline V gene data show CDR1 as LNHDA and CDR2 as SQIVND (reference sequence). The CDR3 loop spans 15 amino acids. CDR3 sequence (DNA): TGTGCCAGTAGTCCGCTAGCGGGGCTCACAGATACGCAGTATTTT. This gives the protein CASSPLAGLTDTQYF. The full variable domain, rest sourced from reference TRBV19 and TRBJ2-3, is DGGITQSPKYLFRKEGQNVTLSCEQNLNHDAMYWYRQDPGQGLRLIYYSQIVNDFQKGDIAEGYSVSREKKESFPLTVTSAQKNPTAFYLCASSPLAGLTDTQYFGPGTRLTVL.

Here the CDR3 DNA reads TGTGCCAGCAGTGAGCAGGGAACATCCGGGGAGCTGTTTTTT. Translated, it gives CASSEQGTSGELFF. The chain uses TRBV6-4 and TRBJ2-2; tentative D call: TRBD1 (5 bases). Trimming pared 3 bases from V and 6 bases from J, leaving 11 bases between. CDR1 and CDR2 from the germline V gene are MRHNA and SNTAGT. The CDR3 runs 14 residues.

This clone was recorded only once. The chain carries TRBV6-5 and TRBJ1-1; D is perhaps TRBD1 (5 bases). The CDR3 is made up of 11 amino acids. Trimming removed 9 bases from V and 7 bases from J, with 12 bases in between. Germline V gene sequence: CDR1 MNHEY, CDR2 SVGAGI. The CDR3 DNA is TGTGCCAGTGACAGACTCCTTGAAGCTTTCTTT. Protein sequence: CASDRLLEAFF.

The CDR3 nucleotides are TGTGCCAGCAGTTTATCTACAAATCAGCCCCAGCATTTT. Translating gives CASSLSTNQPQHF. This chain links TRBV27 with TRBJ1-5; D unclear. With 0 bases removed from V and 4 bases from J, the gap between germline ends came to 4 bases. CDR1 and CDR2 (germline): MNHEY, SMNVEV (reference sequence). The CDR3 is 13 amino acids.